The rows below give T cell receptor beta chains drawn from one sample of a study of OX40 agonist ivuxolimab in advanced cancers. Libraries were prepared by immunoSEQ multiplex PCR; TCRdb keeps only in-frame clonotypes and omits some of them. The sample holds some 90,000 clones, 75% to 95% seen once. The material sequenced was CD4+ or CD8+ T cells sorted from blood, taken in a trial of the OX40 agonist ivuxolimab. All receptors derive from an adult with an advanced solid tumor such as melanoma, head and neck, liver or kidney cancer. Both conserved end residues are part of each CDR3. The order of the fields is CDR3 length, clone size, V gene, D gene, J gene, CDR3 DNA, CDR3 protein. The D gene is left open where the match is weak. Clone size appears in some rows only: once, few, many, or a class for an expanded clone.

19	.	TRBV4-1	TRBD1	TRBJ2-3	TGCGCCAGCAGCCAGAGGGGAAGAGGGGCAGGGGGCTTAACAGATACGCAGTATTTT	CASSQRGRGAGGLTDTQYF
15	.	TRBV30	.	TRBJ1-2	TGTGCCTGGAGTGTTTTCCGGGCCTCTAACTATGGCTACACCTTC	CAWSVFRASNYGYTF
17	.	TRBV21-1	.	TRBJ1-3	TGTGCCAGCACTACCCGGACAGGCCTTGGGTGTGGAAACACCATATATTTT	CASTTRTGLGCGNTIYF
14	.	TRBV29-1	.	TRBJ2-2	TGCAGCGTTGCCGGACAAGGCTTCACCGGGGAGCTGTTTTTT	CSVAGQGFTGELFF
13	.	TRBV11-2	.	TRBJ2-3	TGTGCCAGCAGCGAGGACAGGCGGGGTACGCAGTATTTT	CASSEDRRGTQYF
15	.	TRBV5-1	.	TRBJ2-1	TGCGCCAGCAGCCCCTTCGCGAGGGAAGGGAATGAGCAGTTCTTC	CASSPFAREGNEQFF
12	few	TRBV2	.	TRBJ2-5	TGTGCCAGCGCTTATAGTGGAGAGACCCAGTACTTC	CASAYSGETQYF
13	.	TRBV11-3	.	TRBJ2-5	TGTGCCAGCAGCCTAGGACAAAAAGAGACCCAGTACTTC	CASSLGQKETQYF
16	.	TRBV21-1	.	TRBJ1-5	TGTGCCAGCATCCTAGAAGGGGTGTTAGGGAATCAGCCCCAGCATTTT	CASILEGVLGNQPQHF
18	.	TRBV4-1	TRBD2	TRBJ2-7	TGCGCCAGCAGCCAAGAGGCGGGGGTTAGCGGGCTTATACGGGAGCAGTACTTC	CASSQEAGVSGLIREQYF
14	.	TRBV18	.	TRBJ2-6	TGTGCCAGCTCACCACCTTCTGGGGCCAACGTCCTGACTTTC	CASSPPSGANVLTF
14	.	TRBV7-2	.	TRBJ1-2	TGTGCCAGCAGCTTAGAGGCAGGCCTCCGGGGCTACACCTTC	CASSLEAGLRGYTF
14	.	TRBV18	.	TRBJ2-1	TGTGCCAGCTCACTGGGACGCCCTTACAATGAGCAGTTCTTC	CASSLGRPYNEQFF
14	.	TRBV5-4	.	TRBJ2-7	TGTGCCAGCAGCCCCCGGGACGGAGCCTACGAGCAGTACTTC	CASSPRDGAYEQYF
14	.	TRBV11-2	TRBD2	TRBJ2-7	TGTGCCAGCAGCAAGGGACTAGCGGTCTACGAGCAGTACTTC	CASSKGLAVYEQYF
18	.	TRBV5-4	TRBD1	TRBJ2-5	TGTGCCAGCAGCAAAACAGGACAGGGGGTAAACTTCCAAGAGACCCAGTACTTC	CASSKTGQGVNFQETQYF
13	.	TRBV5-8	.	TRBJ2-5	TGTGCCAGCAGCTCTCGGTCCTTGTTAACCCAGTACTTC	CASSSRSLLTQYF
14	.	TRBV4-3	TRBD1	TRBJ1-2	TGCGCCAGCAGCCCGGCGGGACAGCTCTATGGCTACACCTTC	CASSPAGQLYGYTF
16	.	TRBV6-5	.	TRBJ1-4	TGTGCCAGCAGTTACTCCCGGGGGAAGCAGGGTGAAAAACTGTTTTTT	CASSYSRGKQGEKLFF
15	.	TRBV19	.	TRBJ2-3	TGTGCCAGTAGTATGGGGACGGATTTCACAGATACGCAGTATTTT	CASSMGTDFTDTQYF
15	.	TRBV2	TRBD2	TRBJ2-1	TGTGCCAGCAGATTAGCGGGAGGCCCATCCAATGAGCAGTTCTTC	CASRLAGGPSNEQFF
14	once	TRBV5-8	.	TRBJ2-1	TGTGCCAGCAGGGACCGGGGCCAGGGCTATGAGCAGTTCTTC	CASRDRGQGYEQFF
15	.	TRBV19	.	TRBJ2-6	TGTGCCAGTAGTATAGGGGCGGGCGGGGCCAACGTCCTGACTTTC	CASSIGAGGANVLTF
16	.	TRBV5-1	TRBD1	TRBJ1-1	TGCGCCAGCGGCCATACAGGGGGTTCACGAGTCACTGAAGCTTTCTTT	CASGHTGGSRVTEAFF
15	.	TRBV7-3	.	TRBJ2-4	TGTGCCAGCAGCTTAGAGGGGGGCCCCAAAAACATTCAGTACTTC	CASSLEGGPKNIQYF
14	few	TRBV19	TRBD2	TRBJ2-3	TGTGCCAGTAGTATGACTAGCGGGAGAGATACGCAGTATTTT	CASSMTSGRDTQYF
15	.	TRBV11-3	.	TRBJ2-1	TGTGCCAGCAGCTTAGGGAAGTCTTCCTACAATGAGCAGTTCTTC	CASSLGKSSYNEQFF
12	.	TRBV28	TRBD2	TRBJ2-3	TGTGCTGAGATGGGTAGCGGGAATACGCAGTATTTT	CAEMGSGNTQYF
15	.	TRBV4-2	.	TRBJ1-6	TGTGCCAGCAGCGGGGGGGGTTCCTATAATTCACCCCTCCACTTT	CASSGGGSYNSPLHF
11	.	TRBV30	.	TRBJ2-7	TGTGCCTGGAGCGGACAGTACGAGCAGTACTTC	CAWSGQYEQYF
15	.	TRBV4-3	.	TRBJ1-5	TGCGCCAGCAGCCAAGATAAGTCCGGGTATCAGCCCCAGCATTTT	CASSQDKSGYQPQHF
14	.	TRBV9	TRBD1	TRBJ1-2	TGTGCCAGCACCGAGGGACAGGAGTCATATGGCTACACCTTC	CASTEGQESYGYTF
14	.	TRBV10-1	.	TRBJ2-7	TGCGCCAGCAGTTCGGCAGGGAGCTCCTACGAGCAGTACTTC	CASSSAGSSYEQYF
17	once	TRBV5-4	.	TRBJ2-6	TGTGCCAGCAGCCCCCCCGGGGTTAGCTCTGGGGCCAACGTCCTGACTTTC	CASSPPGVSSGANVLTF
14	.	TRBV27	.	TRBJ1-6	TGTGCCAGCAGTTTTCGGGCAGCTAATTCACCCCTCCACTTT	CASSFRAANSPLHF
14	.	TRBV19	.	TRBJ2-1	TGTGCCAGTAGTATCCAGTCATCCTACAATGAGCAGTTCTTC	CASSIQSSYNEQFF
13	.	TRBV18	.	TRBJ2-7	TGTGCCAGCTCACAAGGTAGCGGCTACGAGCAGTACTTC	CASSQGSGYEQYF
14	.	TRBV5-4	.	TRBJ1-2	TGTGCCAGCAGCAGACGGGACGGAAGCTATGGCTACACCTTC	CASSRRDGSYGYTF
15	.	TRBV28	TRBD1	TRBJ1-2	TGTGCCAGCAGTCAACAGGGGGCAGCTAACTATGGCTACACCTTC	CASSQQGAANYGYTF
16	.	TRBV19	TRBD2	TRBJ2-1	TGTGCCAGTAGTTCTCGCGGGGCTAGCGGGTACAATGAGCAGTTCTTC	CASSSRGASGYNEQFF
15	.	TRBV5-1	TRBD1	TRBJ1-2	TGCGCCAGCAGCGTATCGGGACAGCCCTCCTATGGCTACACCTTC	CASSVSGQPSYGYTF
13	.	TRBV10-1	.	TRBJ2-3	TGCGCCAGCAACGACAAGTACACAGATACGCAGTATTTT	CASNDKYTDTQYF
15	.	TRBV19	TRBD2	TRBJ2-1	TGTGCCAGTAGGGACGGGACTAGCGGGTCGAATGAGCAGTTCTTC	CASRDGTSGSNEQFF
15	.	TRBV4-1	.	TRBJ2-1	TGCGCCAGCAGCCAAGGACGGGGGGCGATAGATGAGCAGTTCTTC	CASSQGRGAIDEQFF
13	.	TRBV2	.	TRBJ2-7	TGTGCCACCGCCTACGGGGGACATGGCGAGCAGTACTTC	CATAYGGHGEQYF
14	.	TRBV7-9	.	TRBJ2-7	TGTGCCAGCAGCCGACGGACTGACCCCTACGAGCAGTACTTC	CASSRRTDPYEQYF
12	.	TRBV6-6	.	TRBJ2-5	TGTGCCAGCAGTTACTCTGAAGAGACCCAGTACTTC	CASSYSEETQYF
13	.	TRBV7-9	.	TRBJ2-7	TGTGCCAGCAGCTTAGAGGGGACCTACGAGCAGTACTTC	CASSLEGTYEQYF
15	.	TRBV7-9	.	TRBJ1-2	TGTGCCAGCAGCTCAAATCTACAGGGAATGGAAGGCTACACCTTC	CASSSNLQGMEGYTF
16	.	TRBV9	TRBD1	TRBJ2-1	TGTGCCAGCAGCCTCCGGGGGACAGGGGGCTACAATGAGCAGTTCTTC	CASSLRGTGGYNEQFF
16	.	TRBV7-2	.	TRBJ2-2	TGTGCCAGCAGCGAGCGGTCTTTCGCGAACACCGGGGAGCTGTTTTTT	CASSERSFANTGELFF
15	.	TRBV7-2	TRBD1	TRBJ2-7	TGTGCCAGCAGCTCCGGGACAGGGGGCGGTTACGAGCAGTACTTC	CASSSGTGGGYEQYF
15	.	TRBV2	TRBD1	TRBJ2-1	TGTGCCAGCAGCGCGGACAGGAGACTCTACAATGAGCAGTTCTTC	CASSADRRLYNEQFF
16	.	TRBV19	TRBD2	TRBJ2-7	TGTGCCAGTAGTATAGGTGGACTAGCGGGGGCCTACGAGCAGTACTTC	CASSIGGLAGAYEQYF